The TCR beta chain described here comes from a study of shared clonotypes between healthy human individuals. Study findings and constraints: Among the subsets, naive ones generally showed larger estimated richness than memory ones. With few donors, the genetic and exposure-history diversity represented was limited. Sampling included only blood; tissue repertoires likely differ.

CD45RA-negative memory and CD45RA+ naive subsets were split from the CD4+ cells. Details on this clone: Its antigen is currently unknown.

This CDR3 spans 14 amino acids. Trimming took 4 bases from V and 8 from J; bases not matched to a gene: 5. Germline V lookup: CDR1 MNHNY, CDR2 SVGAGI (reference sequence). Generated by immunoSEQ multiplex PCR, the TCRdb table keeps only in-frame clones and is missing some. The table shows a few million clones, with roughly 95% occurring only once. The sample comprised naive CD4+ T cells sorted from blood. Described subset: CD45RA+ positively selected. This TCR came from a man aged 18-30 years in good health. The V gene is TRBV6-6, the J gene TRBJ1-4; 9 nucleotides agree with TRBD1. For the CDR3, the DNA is TGTGCCAGCAGTTTACAGGGGGCTGAGGAAAAACTGTTTTTT. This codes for CASSLQGAEEKLFF.